Listed here is a single TCR beta chain. The data are from a study of blood T cell repertoires in COVID-19. This CDR3 is 11 amino acids long. Germline CDR1 reads MNHNS; CDR2 reads SASEGT. V lost 3 bases, J lost 8 bases, and 5 bases lay in between. Measured with immunoSEQ multiplex PCR; TCRdb has only the in-frame clones, and not every one. The sample holds some 260,000 clones, about nine tenths seen once. This receptor was obtained from a woman in her twenties or thirties with acute COVID-19. This chain links TRBV6-1 with TRBJ2-1, with D uncertain. The sequencing input was PBMCs or T cells enriched from blood (not recorded which). In nucleotides, the CDR3 is TGTGCCAGCAGTGATCTCCATGAGCAGTTCTTC. Translation: CASSDLHEQFF.